A selection of T cell receptor beta chains follows, all from one sample in a study of T cells after somatic rescue of genetic block. Profiled with immunoSEQ multiplex PCR; TCRdb holds only in-frame clones, not every one. Among roughly 8,000 clones listed, around 86% were seen once. Specimen: peripheral blood mononuclear cells (PBMCs). Source of these receptors: a boy between 10 and 17 years old. The CDR3 runs from the conserved cysteine through the conserved F or W. The order of the fields is D gene, clone size, V gene, J gene, CDR3 DNA, CDR3 protein. D genes are given only for firm matches. Some rows mark clone size as missing; the rest say once, few, many or name a class of expanded clone.

NA	NA	TRBV7-2	TRBJ1-2	TGTGCCAGCAGCTGGGCCGGGGAACCTCCTTATGGCTACACCTTC	CASSWAGEPPYGYTF
NA	NA	TRBV4-2	TRBJ1-4	TGTGCCAGCAGCCAAGATCTGTGGGCCGAGAATGAAAAACTGTTTTTT	CASSQDLWAENEKLFF
NA	NA	TRBV4-3	TRBJ1-2	TGCGCCAGCAGCCAAGATAGAGGGGGGCCGGGCGGCTACACCTTC	CASSQDRGGPGGYTF
NA	NA	TRBV19	TRBJ1-5	TGTGCCAGTAGCTCCCTCGGGACCGCAAATCAGCCCCAGCATTTT	CASSSLGTANQPQHF
TRBD1	NA	TRBV5-1	TRBJ1-4	TGCGCCAGCAGCTTGGGCGGCAGGGGGAATGAAAAACTGTTTTTT	CASSLGGRGNEKLFF
NA	NA	TRBV4-1	TRBJ2-5	TGCGCCAGCAGCCAAGACCCGGGACAACAAGAGACCCAGTACTTC	CASSQDPGQQETQYF
NA	few	TRBV21-1	TRBJ2-7	TGTGCCAGCAGCAAAGTTGGCGGGACAGTCTCCTACGAGCAGTACTTC	CASSKVGGTVSYEQYF
NA	NA	TRBV10-3	TRBJ2-7	TGTGCCATCAGTGATATAGGCATAGAGGAGCAGTACTTC	CAISDIGIEEQYF
TRBD1	few	TRBV5-8	TRBJ1-5	TGTGCCAGCAGCCGGGGGGACAGGGATCAGCCCCAGCATTTT	CASSRGDRDQPQHF
TRBD1	NA	TRBV18	TRBJ1-2	TGTGCCAGCTCACCATGGGGGACAGGATATGGCTACACCTTC	CASSPWGTGYGYTF
NA	NA	TRBV7-6	TRBJ1-5	TGTGCCAGCAGCTTGGGGGGAGGGGGTCAGCCCCAGCATTTT	CASSLGGGGQPQHF
NA	few	TRBV7-4	TRBJ1-2	TGTGCCAGCAGCACCTCAGGGATGGAAGGGTATGGCTACACCTTC	CASSTSGMEGYGYTF
TRBD2	NA	TRBV28	TRBJ2-5	TGTGCCAGCAGTCAGCCGACTAGCGGGAGTAGCGAGACCCAGTACTTC	CASSQPTSGSSETQYF
NA	once	TRBV6-5	TRBJ1-1	TGTGCCAGCAAGGGGGGGTGGATGAACACTGAAGCTTTCTTT	CASKGGWMNTEAFF
NA	NA	TRBV28	TRBJ2-7	TGTGCCAGCACCCAAGGATACGAGCAGTACTTC	CASTQGYEQYF
TRBD2	NA	TRBV9	TRBJ2-1	TGTGCCAGCAGCGCCCAACTAGCGGGGGGGCCGGATGAGCAGTTCTTC	CASSAQLAGGPDEQFF
NA	NA	TRBV6-5	TRBJ2-5	TGTGCCAGCAGAGACCTTATAGAGACCCAGTACTTC	CASRDLIETQYF
NA	once	TRBV11-2	TRBJ1-1	TGTGCCAGCAGCTTAGTTGGGACCCGGAAGGCTGAAGCTTTCTTT	CASSLVGTRKAEAFF
NA	NA	TRBV5-1	TRBJ2-2	TGCGCCAGCAGCTTAACAGCACAGCCCCACGGGGAGCTGTTTTTT	CASSLTAQPHGELFF
NA	NA	TRBV7-9	TRBJ2-6	TGTGCCAGCAGCTTGGGCCTCTCTGGGGCCAACGTCCTGACTTTC	CASSLGLSGANVLTF
TRBD1	NA	TRBV4-2	TRBJ1-1	TGTGCCAGCAACCAGGGGGCTAATGAAGCTTTCTTT	CASNQGANEAFF
NA	NA	TRBV9	TRBJ1-3	TGTGCCAGCAGCTCCCGGCCGGGATCCATATATTTT	CASSSRPGSIYF
NA	NA	TRBV11-2	TRBJ2-5	TGTGCCAGCAGCTTACTAGCGATTAAAGAGACCCAGTACTTC	CASSLLAIKETQYF
NA	NA	TRBV7-9	TRBJ2-7	TGTGCCAGCAGTCGGTCCTCCTACGAGCAGTACTTC	CASSRSSYEQYF
TRBD1	NA	TRBV5-1	TRBJ2-1	TGCGCCAGCAGCTTTGGACAGGGGTACAATGAGCAGTTCTTC	CASSFGQGYNEQFF
NA	NA	TRBV15	TRBJ2-1	TGTGCCACCAGCAGCCTAACCATTAGCTACAATGAGCAGTTCTTC	CATSSLTISYNEQFF
TRBD1	NA	TRBV6-5	TRBJ1-2	TGTGCCAGCAGTTACGGAGGACAGGGGAGCTACACCTTC	CASSYGGQGSYTF
NA	once	TRBV25-1	TRBJ1-2	TGTGCCAGCAGTGAAAGCGGCCCTAACTATGGCTACACCTTC	CASSESGPNYGYTF
NA	once	TRBV11-3	TRBJ2-2	TGTGCCAGCAGAGGATTACGGGCCGGGGAGCTGCTTTTT	CASRGLRAGELLF
TRBD2	NA	TRBV6-5	TRBJ2-7	TGTGCCAGCGGGAGACGGACTAGTCGGGGCGAGCAGTACTTC	CASGRRTSRGEQYF
TRBD2	few	TRBV5-6	TRBJ2-3	TGTGCCAGCAGCCCGAGCGGGGGGGGCACAGATACGCAGTATTTT	CASSPSGGGTDTQYF
NA	NA	TRBV18	TRBJ2-1	TGTGCCAGCTCACCACTTGGGGGTGGGGACTACAATGAGCAGTTCTTC	CASSPLGGGDYNEQFF
NA	NA	TRBV11-3	TRBJ2-2	TGTGCCAGCAGCCGGGGGAGAGCCGACACCGGGGAGCTGTTTTTT	CASSRGRADTGELFF
NA	NA	TRBV6-5	TRBJ2-6	TGTGCCAGCACTGATAGGTCTGGGGCCAACGTCCTGACTTTC	CASTDRSGANVLTF
TRBD1	NA	TRBV4-3	TRBJ2-7	TGCGCCAGCAGCCAAGAGTGGACAGGGACCTACGAGCAGTACTTC	CASSQEWTGTYEQYF
NA	NA	TRBV5-4	TRBJ2-5	TGTGCCAGCAGCTTGCGGGAGGAGACCCAGTACTTC	CASSLREETQYF
TRBD2	NA	TRBV7-9	TRBJ2-1	TGTGCCAGCAGCTTATCGGGACTAGTGTTCGATGAGCAGTTCTTC	CASSLSGLVFDEQFF
NA	NA	TRBV7-9	TRBJ2-3	TGTGCCAGCAGCTCCCCACTTGCAGATACGCAGTATTTT	CASSSPLADTQYF
NA	NA	TRBV6-5	TRBJ2-7	TGTGCCAGCAGTCCCCTCGGGACGTCCCCCTACGAGCAGTACTTC	CASSPLGTSPYEQYF
NA	NA	TRBV7-8	TRBJ2-2	TGTGCCAGCAGCTTAGAATCGTTAGAGCTGTTTTTT	CASSLESLELFF
TRBD1	NA	TRBV4-3	TRBJ1-4	TGCGCCAGCAGCCAAGATGGGAGGGGGCCAGATGAAAAACTGTTTTTT	CASSQDGRGPDEKLFF
NA	NA	TRBV5-6	TRBJ1-2	TGTGCCAGCAGCTTGACGAAATTCTATGGCTACACCTTC	CASSLTKFYGYTF
NA	NA	TRBV15	TRBJ1-5	TGTGCCACCAGCAGAGGTACGACAGCTACTCAGCCCCAGCATTTT	CATSRGTTATQPQHF
NA	NA	TRBV4-1	TRBJ1-6	TGCGCCAGCAGCCAAGATTTAGGAGGGGGTAATTCACCCCTCCACTTT	CASSQDLGGGNSPLHF
NA	NA	TRBV27	TRBJ2-3	TGTGCCAGCAGTTTTGGGACCACAATCACAGATACGCAGTATTTT	CASSFGTTITDTQYF
NA	NA	TRBV7-9	TRBJ2-2	TGTGCCAGTGGCGGGACTTTGAACACCGGGGAGCTGTTTTTT	CASGGTLNTGELFF
TRBD1	NA	TRBV7-8	TRBJ2-3	TGTGCCAGCAGCTCCCCCGGGACAGGGTGGGGCTCAGATACGCAGTATTTT	CASSSPGTGWGSDTQYF
NA	once	TRBV25-1	TRBJ1-2	TGTGCCAGCAGTGCCTCAAGAGCTCCCTATGGCTACACCTTC	CASSASRAPYGYTF
NA	NA	TRBV19	TRBJ2-5	TGTGCCAGTACCCGGGACTTCCCCCCGGGGGAGACCCAGTACTTC	CASTRDFPPGETQYF
TRBD2	NA	TRBV11-3	TRBJ2-3	TGTGCCAGCAGCGTTGCCGGGACTAGGACAGATACGCAGTATTTT	CASSVAGTRTDTQYF
NA	NA	TRBV9	TRBJ1-2	TGTGCCAGCTCAGGGGCGTTCTATGGCTACACCTTC	CASSGAFYGYTF
NA	NA	TRBV4-1	TRBJ1-2	TGCGCCAGCAGCCATGTGTGGGGGGACAATGGCTACACCTTC	CASSHVWGDNGYTF